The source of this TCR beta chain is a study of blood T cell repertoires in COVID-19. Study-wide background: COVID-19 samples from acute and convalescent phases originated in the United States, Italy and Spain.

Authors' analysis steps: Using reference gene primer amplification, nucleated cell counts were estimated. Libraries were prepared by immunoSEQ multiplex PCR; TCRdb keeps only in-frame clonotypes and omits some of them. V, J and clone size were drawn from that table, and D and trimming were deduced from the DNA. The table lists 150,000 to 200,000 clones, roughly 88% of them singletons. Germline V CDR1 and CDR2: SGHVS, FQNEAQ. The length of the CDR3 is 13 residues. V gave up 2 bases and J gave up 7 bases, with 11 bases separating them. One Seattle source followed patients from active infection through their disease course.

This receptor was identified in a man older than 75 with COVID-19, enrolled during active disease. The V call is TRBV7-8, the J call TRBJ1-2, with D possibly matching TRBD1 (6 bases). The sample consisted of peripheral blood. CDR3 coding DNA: TGTGCCAGCAGCTTACCCAGGGGACGTGGCTACACCTTC. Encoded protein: CASSLPRGRGYTF.